The entry that follows covers one T cell receptor beta chain sequence. The sample is drawn from a study of blood T cell repertoires in COVID-19. Study-level information: In each case, the material was cDNA or gDNA derived from T cells, B-cell-depleted T cells, or PBMCs.

The repertoire was sequenced with immunoSEQ multiplex PCR; TCRdb's copy has only in-frame clones and lacks some. The sample lists over 450,000 clones; 80% to 90% were seen once. Between the trimmed V and J ends, which lost 0 bases and 8 bases, there was a span of 11 bases. The CDR3 is made up of 14 amino acids. CDR1 and CDR2 (germline): SGHNT, YENEEA. Seattle-derived patients entered the study during active infection and were followed longitudinally. The rearrangement links TRBV11-3 to TRBJ2-1; possible D gene TRBD2, 6 bases. Material: peripheral blood. This sequence was found in a man aged 18 to 35 with COVID-19, enrolled during active disease. The CDR3 protein is CASSLDYGGDEQFF. Written as DNA, the CDR3 is TGTGCCAGCAGCTTAGACTACGGGGGTGATGAGCAGTTCTTC.